This T cell receptor beta chain was captured by sequencing in a study of blood T cell repertoires in COVID-19. Overall study: COVID-19 samples from acute and convalescent phases originated in the United States, Italy and Spain. PBMCs, B-cell-depleted T cells, or T cells provided the cDNA or gDNA that made up the material.

In the authors' methods: Amplification with reference gene primers provided the estimates of nucleated cell counts. Repertoires were generated with immunoSEQ multiplex PCR, while TCRdb's copy carries only in-frame clones and drops some. The D gene and trimming were derived from the DNA, and the V and J assignments and clone size from that table. The repertoire holds about 300,000 clones, with 89% as singletons. Germline CDR1 and CDR2: SGHTA and FQGNSA. V was cut by 4 bases and J by 0 bases, with 15 bases left in between. The CDR3 contains 16 residues. Sequenced input: peripheral blood. The origin of this receptor is a man aged 18-30 years who had recovered from COVID-19. J is TRBJ1-2 and V is TRBV7-2, with D maybe TRBD1 (5 bases). Written as DNA, the CDR3 is TGTGCCAGCAGCTATCACCTGGGGCCGACTAACTATGGCTACACCTTC. Translated, it gives CASSYHLGPTNYGYTF.